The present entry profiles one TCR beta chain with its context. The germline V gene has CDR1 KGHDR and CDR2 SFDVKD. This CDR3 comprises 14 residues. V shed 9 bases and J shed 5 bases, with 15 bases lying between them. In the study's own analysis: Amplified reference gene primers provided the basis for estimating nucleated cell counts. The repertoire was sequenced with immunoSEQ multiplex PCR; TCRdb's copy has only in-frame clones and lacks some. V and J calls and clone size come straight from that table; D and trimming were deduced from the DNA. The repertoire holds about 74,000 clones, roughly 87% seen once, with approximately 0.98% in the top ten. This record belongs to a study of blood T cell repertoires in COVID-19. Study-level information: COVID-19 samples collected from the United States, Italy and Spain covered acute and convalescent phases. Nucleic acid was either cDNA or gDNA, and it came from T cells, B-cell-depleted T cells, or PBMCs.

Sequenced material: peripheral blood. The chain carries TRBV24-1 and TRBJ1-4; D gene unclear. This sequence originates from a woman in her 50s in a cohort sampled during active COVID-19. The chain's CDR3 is CATSSGRINEKLFF. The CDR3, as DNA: TGTGCCACCTCTTCCGGGAGGATAAATGAAAAACTGTTTTTT.